This entry concerns a single T cell receptor (beta chain). The length of the CDR3 is 14 residues. Germline lookup yields CDR1 SGHAT and CDR2 FQNNGV. V was cut by 1 base and J by 7 bases, with 8 bases left in between. Methods used by the authors: Estimation of nucleated cell counts relied on the amplification of reference gene primers. Assay: immunoSEQ multiplex PCR; the TCRdb copy retains only in-frame clones and omits some. The DNA gave D and trimming, while V, J and clone size come from that table. Of 250,000 to 400,000 clones in the sample, roughly 89% were seen once. The sample is drawn from a study of blood T cell repertoires in COVID-19. Overall study: The samples span acute and convalescent COVID-19 from the United States, Italy and Spain. In each case, the material was cDNA or gDNA derived from T cells, B-cell-depleted T cells, or PBMCs.

The rearrangement uses TRBV11-2 and TRBJ1-6; D remains ambiguous. The specimen was PBMCs or T cells enriched from blood (not recorded which). The TCR was taken from a man aged 55-75 years who had recovered from COVID-19. CDR3 DNA sequence: TGTGCCAGCAGCTTAGTCGCCCTAAATTCACCCCTCCACTTT. It specifies CASSLVALNSPLHF.